This T cell receptor beta chain emerged from a study of blood T cell repertoires in COVID-19. The protocol was immunoSEQ multiplex PCR, while the TCRdb copy is restricted to in-frame clones and leaves out a portion. The sample shows about 120,000 clones, around 86% of them seen only once. This CDR3 is built from 14 residues. In germline, CDR1 is LNHDA, CDR2 SQIVND (reference sequence). V gave up 5 bases and J gave up 4 bases; unmatched junction bases: 2. The chain couples TRBV19 to TRBJ2-2; 9 nucleotides match TRBD2. The sample consisted of peripheral blood. This TCR derives from a man at least 80 years old with active or convalescent COVID-19. CDR3 nucleotide sequence: TGTGCCAGTAGTCTAGCGGGGTTCACCGGGGAGCTGTTTTTT. Protein: CASSLAGFTGELFF.